Listed here are 17 T cell receptor beta chains from one sample, sequenced in a study of blood T cell repertoires in COVID-19 (dated by TCRdb to the early 2020s). Libraries were made using the immunoSEQ multiplex PCR assay. Not all clones reach the TCRdb copy of this immuneACCESS table, which keeps in-frame sequences only. Checked studies attribute under half of the gap to unresolved V genes and leave the rest unexplained. For this sample there are tens of thousands of clones; 82% appear just once. 18% of the sample lies in the top ten. Material: peripheral blood. The receptors were gathered from a human donor in a cohort sampled during active COVID-19.

This rearrangement joins TRBV27 to TRBJ2-3; D may be TRBD1 (5 bases). CDR3 length equals 14 residues. Germline assignment: CDR1 MNHEY and CDR2 SMNVEV (reference sequence). Trimming shortened V by 5 bases and J by 4 bases, and 13 bases separated the two germline ends. Here the CDR3 reads CASSPYDRSDTQYF. The CDR3 DNA reads as TGTGCCAGCAGTCCCTACGACAGATCAGATACGCAGTATTTT.

The chain links TRBV2 to TRBJ2-5; D uncertain. Germline-derived CDR1 and CDR2 are SNHLY and FYNNEI. This CDR3 contains 12 residues. V lost 5 bases, J lost 0 bases, and 4 bases lay in between. Here the CDR3 reads CASSFDQETQYF. The CDR3 DNA reads as TGTGCCAGCAGTTTCGACCAAGAGACCCAGTACTTC.

The chain is built from TRBV12-3 or TRBV12-4 and TRBJ2-3; D is unclear. V lost 6 bases to trimming and J lost 7 bases, with 8 bases between them. The CDR3 consists of 11 residues. The CDR3: CASSQEYTQYF. In DNA, the CDR3 is TGTGCCAGCAGCCAGGAATATACGCAGTATTTT.

The chain carries TRBV2 and TRBJ1-2, with TRBD1 matching over 10 bases. The CDR3 extends over 15 amino acids. J gave up 4 bases and V 4 bases, and 6 bases lay outside the gene matches. CDR1 and CDR2 (germline): SNHLY, FYNNEI. The CDR3 DNA reads as TGTGCCAGCAGTGTCTCGGGACAGGGGACCTATGGCTACACCTTC. Amino acid sequence: CASSVSGQGTYGYTF.

The genes are TRBV7-3 and TRBJ2-5; a weak D match, TRBD2 (7 bases). Trimming shortened V by 5 bases and J by 3 bases, and 19 bases separated the two germline ends. Germline V gene sequence: CDR1 SGHTA, CDR2 FQGTGA. The CDR3 loop spans 16 amino acids. The CDR3 spells CASSRRGGTTEETQYF. The CDR3 coding sequence is TGTGCCAGCAGCCGAAGGGGGGGTACCACCGAAGAGACCCAGTACTTC.

The chain joins TRBV4-1 to TRBJ1-5, with D perhaps TRBD1 (6 bases). Germline CDR1 and CDR2: MGHRA and YSYEKL. The V and J ends lost 3 bases and 4 bases respectively, with 13 bases between them. This CDR3 has 15 amino acids. CDR3 in amino acids: CASSQTGKINQPQHF. The DNA for the CDR3 is TGCGCCAGCAGCCAGACAGGAAAAATAAATCAGCCCCAGCATTTT.

The chain recombines TRBV6-7 with TRBJ1-3; D is perhaps TRBD1 (5 bases). TRBV6-7 is designated an ORF whose function remains uncertain. The CDR3 sequence is 14 residues long. Trimming pared 7 bases from V and 0 bases from J, leaving 10 bases between. CDR3 sequence reads: CASKQVPSGNTIYF. As DNA, the CDR3 is TGTGCCAGCAAACAGGTCCCCTCTGGAAACACCATATATTTT.

This clone was observed a few times. V usage is TRBV5-1 and J usage is TRBJ1-2, with a possible D match to TRBD1 (6 bases). In germline, CDR1 is SGHRS, CDR2 YFSETQ. The ends were cut back, 5 bases at V and 3 bases at J, with 8 bases in the middle. The CDR3 runs to 12 residues. CDR3 region: CASSNRDYGYTF. The CDR3 DNA sequence: TGCGCCAGCAGTAACAGGGACTATGGCTACACCTTC.

The chain joins TRBV13 to TRBJ1-2; a weak D match, TRBD1 (5 bases). Germline values: CDR1 PRHDT, CDR2 FYEKMQ (reference sequence). The germline V and J ends were trimmed by 3 bases and 12 bases, with 14 bases remaining between them. The CDR3 extends over 12 amino acids. The CDR3 nucleotides read TGTGCCAGCAGCTTCTCTGGGGCGGAGAACACCTTC. It codes for CASSFSGAENTF. Full variable domain (rest looked up from reference TRBV13 and TRBJ1-2): AAGVIQSPRHLIKEKRETATLKCYPIPRHDTVYWYQQGPGQDPQFLISFYEKMQSDKGSIPDRFSAQQFSDYHSELNMSSLELGDSALYFCASSFSGAENTFGSGTRLTVV.

There are a few counts of this clone. The J gene is TRBJ2-5, the V gene TRBV4-1, with TRBD2 identical over 7 bases. Germline V CDR1 and CDR2: MGHRA, YSYEKL. J lost 4 bases, V lost 1 base, and 15 bases had no gene match. CDR3 length: 18 residues. This CDR3 is CASSQGVVAGVSGETQYF. The CDR3 bases are TGCGCCAGCAGCCAAGGGGTAGTGGCGGGGGTGAGTGGAGAGACCCAGTACTTC.

The CDR3 bases are TGTGCCAGCAGGAACTCGAGCTCCTATAATTCACCCCTCCACTTT. It translates to CASRNSSSYNSPLHF. This chain uses TRBV2 with TRBJ1-6, with unresolved D. Germline assignment: CDR1 SNHLY and CDR2 FYNNEI. Trimming took 6 bases from V and 0 from J, leaving 9 bases between them. The CDR3 spans 15 residues.

The V gene is TRBV7-8, the J gene TRBJ1-6; D ambiguous. The CDR3 extends over 17 amino acids. CDR1 and CDR2 from the germline V gene are SGHVS and FQNEAQ. V lost 5 bases and J lost 0, with 14 bases in between. CDR3 in amino acids: CASSLVSASSYNSPLHF. The CDR3 coding sequence is TGTGCCAGCAGCCTCGTCTCGGCTAGCTCCTATAATTCACCCCTCCACTTT.

This chain joins TRBV6-2 or TRBV6-3 and TRBJ1-6; 7 nucleotides align to TRBD1. CDR3 length: 15 amino acids. The V and J ends lost 5 bases and 8 bases, in that order; junction bases with no gene match: 9. Germline loops: CDR1 MNHEY, CDR2 SVGEGT. CDR3 residues: CASSDRRQGDSPLHF. In DNA form, the CDR3 reads TGTGCCAGCAGTGATCGTAGACAGGGTGATTCACCCCTCCACTTT.

Only one count was recorded for this clone. The chain's CDR3 is CASSVTTGRLNTEAFF. CDR3 nucleotides: TGTGCCAGCAGTGTTACGACAGGACGACTGAACACTGAAGCTTTCTTT. J is TRBJ1-1 and V is TRBV6-1; tentative D call: TRBD1 (6 bases). CDR3 length equals 16 residues. CDR1 is MNHNS and CDR2 is SASEGT in the germline V gene. Between the trimmed V and J ends, which lost 4 bases and 0 bases, there was a span of 15 bases.

The chain uses TRBV2 and TRBJ1-1; tentative D call: TRBD1 (5 bases). CDR1 and CDR2 (germline): SNHLY, FYNNEI. V was cut by 5 bases and J by 5 bases, with 15 bases left in between. The CDR3 spans 14 residues. CDR3 protein: CASSIRAWVTEAFF. The DNA for the CDR3 is TGTGCCAGCAGTATCAGGGCATGGGTGACTGAAGCTTTCTTT.

The chain uses TRBV7-7 and TRBJ2-5; the match to TRBD2 covers 8 bases. CDR1 and CDR2 from the germline V gene are SSHAT and FNYEAQ (reference sequence). The V segment lost 4 bases and the J segment 1 base; nucleotides outside the gene matches: 11. The CDR3 is 17 amino acids. The DNA of the CDR3 is TGTGCCAGCAGCTCCGGATCCGGCGGGGGGTCCCAAGAGACCCAGTACTTC. Its protein is CASSSGSGGGSQETQYF. Looking up the rest from reference TRBV7-7 and TRBJ2-5 gives the full variable domain: GAGVSQSPRYKVTKRGQDVTLRCDPISSHATLYWYQQALGQGPEFLTYFNYEAQPDKSGLPSDRFSAERPEGSISTLTIQRTEQRDSAMYRCASSSGSGGGSQETQYFGPGTRLLVL.

The chain couples TRBV10-1 to TRBJ1-6; D ambiguous. Germline-derived CDR1 and CDR2 are WNHNN and SYGVQD (reference sequence). Trimming removed 3 bases from V and 5 bases from J, with 17 bases in between. This CDR3 spans 17 amino acids. CDR3 protein: CASSDSAIGRDNSPLHF. For the CDR3, the DNA is TGCGCCAGCAGTGATTCCGCGATCGGGAGGGATAATTCACCCCTCCACTTT.